This is a list of T cell receptor beta chains from one sample in a study of CD8 T cells in Susac syndrome. TCRdb passed the immunoSEQ multiplex PCR reads through MiXCR, listing each CDR3 protein once. This sample has about 300,000 distinct CDR3 sequences, with 89% found just once. Sequences were obtained from CD8+ T cells from PBMCs. Receptors were obtained from a human donor with multiple sclerosis. The conserved cysteine and the conserved F or W are not part of the CDR3 here. Each record gives: V gene, J gene, CDR3 protein.

TRBV15,TRBJ2-3,ATSSDLAGRGDTQY
TRBV28,TRBJ2-5,ASSTGLAGY
TRBV5-4,TRBJ1-2,ASRQGFGYT
TRBV2,TRBJ2-7,ASSEVVGLSYEQY
TRBV9,TRBJ1-2,ASSGRAANYGYT
TRBV20-1,TRBJ2-7,SAGATYEQY
TRBV30,TRBJ1-1,AWKDRYTEAF
TRBV4-3,TRBJ2-5,ASSQDSGYQETQY
TRBV25-1,TRBJ2-1,ASSDNGPEQF
TRBV27,TRBJ2-7,ASRWASGTYEQY
TRBV20-1,TRBJ2-7,SVKTTQSYEQY
TRBV3-1,TRBJ2-7,ASSQGSSGSHYEQY
TRBV29-1,TRBJ2-1,SAPTPGLAGTSSYNEQF
TRBV4-1,TRBJ2-7,ASSQTGVSSYEQY
TRBV20-1,TRBJ2-2,SAREAGANTGELF
TRBV7-8,TRBJ1-2,ASSLITGGYGYT
TRBV11-2,TRBJ2-1,ASSLLNEQF
TRBV6-2/TRBV6-3,TRBJ2-1,ASSYTGAANEQF
TRBV20-1,TRBJ2-1,SADGEGTISNEQF
TRBV28,TRBJ2-1,ASSWVQGLNEQF
TRBV12-3/TRBV12-4,TRBJ2-5,ASSPVRYQETQY
TRBV28,TRBJ1-6,ASSFRGNKLH
TRBV12-3/TRBV12-4,TRBJ2-7,ASSLEGLAGVTYEQY
TRBV28,TRBJ1-4,ASSQAGATNEKLF
TRBV3-1,TRBJ2-4,ASSQDRSEISGNIQY
TRBV28,TRBJ2-7,ASSLLHEQY
TRBV7-3,TRBJ2-1,ASSRGTGPYNEQF
TRBV6-5,TRBJ1-5,ASGELQGQPQH